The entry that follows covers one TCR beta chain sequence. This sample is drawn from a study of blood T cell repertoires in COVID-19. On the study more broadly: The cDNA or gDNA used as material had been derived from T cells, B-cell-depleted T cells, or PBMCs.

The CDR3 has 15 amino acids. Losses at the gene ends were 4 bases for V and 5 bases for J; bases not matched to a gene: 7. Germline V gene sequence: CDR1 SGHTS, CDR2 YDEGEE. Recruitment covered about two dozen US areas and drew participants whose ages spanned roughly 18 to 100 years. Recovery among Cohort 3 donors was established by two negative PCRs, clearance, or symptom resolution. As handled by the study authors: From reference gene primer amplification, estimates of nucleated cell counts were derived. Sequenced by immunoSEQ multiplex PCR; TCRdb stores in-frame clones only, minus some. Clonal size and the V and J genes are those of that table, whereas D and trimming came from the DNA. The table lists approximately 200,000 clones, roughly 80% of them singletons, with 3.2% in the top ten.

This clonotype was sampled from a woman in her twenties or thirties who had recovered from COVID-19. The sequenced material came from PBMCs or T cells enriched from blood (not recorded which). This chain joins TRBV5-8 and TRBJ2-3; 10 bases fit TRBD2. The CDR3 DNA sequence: TGTGCCAGCAGCCCGGGACTAGCGCGGGGAGATACGCAGTATTTT. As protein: CASSPGLARGDTQYF.